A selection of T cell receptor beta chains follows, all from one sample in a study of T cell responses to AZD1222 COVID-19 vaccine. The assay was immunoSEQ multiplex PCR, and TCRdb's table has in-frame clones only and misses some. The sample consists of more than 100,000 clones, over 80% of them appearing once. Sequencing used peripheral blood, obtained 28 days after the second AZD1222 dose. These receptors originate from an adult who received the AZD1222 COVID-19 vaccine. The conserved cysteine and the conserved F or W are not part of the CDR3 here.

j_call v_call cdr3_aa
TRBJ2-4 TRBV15 ATSHRVAKNIQY
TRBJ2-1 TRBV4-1 ASSQVGAYNEQF
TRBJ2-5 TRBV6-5 ASRNRAPGDQY
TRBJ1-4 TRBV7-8 ASSHRTTTNEKLF
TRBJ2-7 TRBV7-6 ASSLAIARPYEQY
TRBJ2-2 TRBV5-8 AVAGELF
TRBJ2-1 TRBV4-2 ASSHPGGGLSYNEQF
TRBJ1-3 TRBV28 ASSRGQDGNTIY
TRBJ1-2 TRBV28 ASSPDRGPDYGYT
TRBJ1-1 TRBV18 ASSPGQGYTEAF
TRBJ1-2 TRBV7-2 ASSLGQNYGYT
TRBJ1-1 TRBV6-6 ASSYSDTEAF
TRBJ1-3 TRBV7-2 ASSPNRAPGNTIY
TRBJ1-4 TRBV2 ASSVVRKEKLF
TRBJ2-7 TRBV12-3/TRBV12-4 ASSPDYEQY
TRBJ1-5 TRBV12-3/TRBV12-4 ASSDFGQPQH
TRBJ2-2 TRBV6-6 ASSEDGTGELF
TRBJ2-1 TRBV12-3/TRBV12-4 ASSFSGADEQF
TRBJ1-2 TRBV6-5 ASALGINYGYT
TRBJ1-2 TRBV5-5 ASSLQNGYT
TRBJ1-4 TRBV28 ASHSIATNEKLF
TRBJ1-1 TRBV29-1 SVDAVNTEAF
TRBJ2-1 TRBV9 ASSVVREVVEQF
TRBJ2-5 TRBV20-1 SASSLGTQY
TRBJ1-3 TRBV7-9 ASSLVAGAAGNTIY
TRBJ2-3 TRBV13 ASSSLAGDGDTQY
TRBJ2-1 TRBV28 ASSLGGGAYNEQF
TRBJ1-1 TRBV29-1 SVEDEASLDQLKGPEAF
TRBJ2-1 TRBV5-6 ASSFGGRIYNEQF
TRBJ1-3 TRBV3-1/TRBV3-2 ASSQPGQGISGNTIY
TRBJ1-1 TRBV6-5 ATTKGANTEAF
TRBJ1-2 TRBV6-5 ASTVDRGGGYT
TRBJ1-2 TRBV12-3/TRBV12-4 ASSGDRGNGYT
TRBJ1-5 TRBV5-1 ASSGRDKYNMPQH
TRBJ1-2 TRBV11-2 ASSLTGGGYGYT
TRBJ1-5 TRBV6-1 ASSAPGLLANQPQH
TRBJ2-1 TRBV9 ASSAGLAFYNEQF
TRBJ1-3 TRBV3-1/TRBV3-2 ASSLGVSSGNTIY
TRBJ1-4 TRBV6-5 ATYGGFGEKLF
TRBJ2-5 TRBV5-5 ASSPGPLSTETQY
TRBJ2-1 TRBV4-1 ASSQDRAGPLPNEEQF
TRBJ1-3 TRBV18 ASSYQDSGNTIY
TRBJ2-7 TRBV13 ASSSPSSYEQY
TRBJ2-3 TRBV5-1 ASRDGSHTQY
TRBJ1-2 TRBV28 ASSLNKGLTGLPNYGYT
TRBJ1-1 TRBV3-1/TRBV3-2 ASSQAAGLNTEAF
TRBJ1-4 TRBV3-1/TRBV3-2 ASSPTGRQWEKLF
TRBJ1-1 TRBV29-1 SVETEVNTEAF
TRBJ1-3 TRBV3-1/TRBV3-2 ASSTRTSRGGNTIY
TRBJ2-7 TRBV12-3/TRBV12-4 ASSVTGNYEQY
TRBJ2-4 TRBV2 ASKRAAVLSLAKNIQY
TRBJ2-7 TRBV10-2 ASSLSDYGQGSYEQY
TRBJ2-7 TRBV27 ASSLRYSLLYEQY
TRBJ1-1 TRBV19 ASSIPQHGAF
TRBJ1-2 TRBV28 AGMGRRYYGYT
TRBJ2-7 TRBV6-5 ASSGYNEQY
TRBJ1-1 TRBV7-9 ASSPPVTGTEAF
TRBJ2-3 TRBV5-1 ASSGLAGVTDTQY